A selection of T cell receptor beta chains follows, all from one sample in a study of beta chain features in type 1 diabetes. Generated by immunoSEQ multiplex PCR, the TCRdb table keeps only in-frame clones and is missing some. The sample records some 410,000 clones, around 14% being singletons. Sequenced sample: naive CD4+ T cells from blood. These receptors came from a man aged 25-40 years in good health. CDR3s include the opening cysteine and the closing phenylalanine or tryptophan. Fields, in order: D gene, J gene, clone size, V gene, CDR3 protein, CDR3 DNA. D genes are given only for firm matches. Where a row states a size, it is once, few, many or the class of an expanded clone; other rows omit it.

TRBD2,TRBJ2-1,few,TRBV6-5,CASRVGTSGNNEQFF,TGTGCCAGCAGGGTCGGGACTAGCGGTAACAATGAGCAGTTCTTC
.,TRBJ2-3,.,TRBV5-1,CASSLGVPDTQYF,TGCGCCAGCAGCCTAGGGGTGCCAGATACGCAGTATTTT
.,TRBJ2-6,.,TRBV19,CASKQFSGANVLTF,TGTGCCAGTAAACAATTCTCTGGGGCCAACGTCCTGACTTTC
TRBD2,TRBJ2-5,few,TRBV5-1,CASSQTSGREETQYF,TGCGCCAGCAGCCAGACTAGCGGTCGGGAAGAGACCCAGTACTTC
TRBD2,TRBJ2-1,few,TRBV25-1,CASKPKTSVYNEQFF,TGTGCCAGCAAACCAAAGACTAGCGTCTACAATGAGCAGTTCTTC
.,TRBJ2-7,few,TRBV7-8,CASSPDRQTYEQYF,TGTGCCAGCAGCCCCGACAGGCAAACCTACGAGCAGTACTTC
.,TRBJ2-1,.,TRBV12-5,CASGREYNEQFF,TGTGCTAGTGGCCGAGAGTACAATGAGCAGTTCTTC
.,TRBJ2-7,.,TRBV5-1,CASSLQGGRSYEQYF,TGCGCCAGCAGCTTGCAGGGTGGTAGATCCTACGAGCAGTACTTC
.,TRBJ1-6,few,TRBV28,CASSLGQGFNSPLHF,TGTGCCAGCAGTTTAGGGCAGGGTTTTAATTCACCCCTCCACTTT
.,TRBJ1-1,few,TRBV10-3,CAISELGGTEAFF,TGTGCCATCAGTGAGTTGGGAGGAACTGAAGCTTTCTTT
.,TRBJ1-2,few,TRBV30,CAWSVVGYGYTF,TGTGCCTGGAGTGTGGTAGGCTATGGCTACACCTTC
.,TRBJ2-1,few,TRBV7-8,CASHLRPTSYNEQFF,TGTGCCAGCCATCTACGACCTACATCCTACAATGAGCAGTTCTTC
.,TRBJ2-1,.,TRBV29-1,CSVGGGYNEQFF,TGCAGCGTTGGTGGCGGGTACAATGAGCAGTTCTTC
.,TRBJ2-1,.,TRBV18,CASSPRLENEQFF,TGTGCCAGCTCACCACGGCTCGAGAATGAGCAGTTCTTC
.,TRBJ2-1,few,TRBV4-2,CASSPYTGRDSYNEQFF,TGTGCCAGCAGCCCGTATACGGGGCGGGATTCCTACAATGAGCAGTTCTTC
.,TRBJ2-5,.,TRBV25-1,CASSRSTVQETQYF,TGTGCCAGCTCCCGGAGCACGGTTCAAGAGACCCAGTACTTC
.,TRBJ1-2,few,TRBV30,CAWSVQLGSGYTF,TGTGCCTGGAGTGTACAACTTGGGTCTGGCTACACCTTC
.,TRBJ2-3,few,TRBV29-1,CSVAGTVTDTQYF,TGCAGCGTCGCTGGGACCGTCACAGATACGCAGTATTTT
TRBD1,TRBJ1-4,few,TRBV7-9,CASSLTGGRDEKLFF,TGTGCCAGCAGCTTGACAGGGGGCAGGGATGAAAAACTGTTTTTT
.,TRBJ1-1,.,TRBV7-3,CASRSQTGQTEAFF,TGTGCCAGCAGATCCCAAACTGGACAGACTGAAGCTTTCTTT
TRBD2,TRBJ2-1,.,TRBV4-1,CASSQVGGRARGQFF,TGCGCCAGCAGCCAAGTTGGCGGGAGGGCCAGGGGTCAGTTCTTC
.,TRBJ2-2,.,TRBV29-1,CSVGGRTNTGELFF,TGCAGCGTTGGGGGCCGTACGAACACCGGGGAGCTGTTTTTT
.,TRBJ2-4,few,TRBV6-6,CASSSGGLQGLNIQYF,TGTGCCAGCAGTTCCGGGGGATTACAGGGTCTGAACATTCAGTACTTC
.,TRBJ2-5,.,TRBV5-4,CASSLVQGETQYF,TGTGCCAGCAGCCTCGTGCAGGGCGAGACCCAGTACTTC
TRBD1,TRBJ1-1,few,TRBV9,CASSADRGRIGTEAFF,TGTGCCAGCAGCGCGGACAGGGGTCGGATTGGCACTGAAGCTTTCTTT
TRBD2,TRBJ2-3,.,TRBV7-2,CASSPRGGLTDTQYF,TGTGCCAGCAGCCCCCGGGGGGGCCTCACAGATACGCAGTATTTT
.,TRBJ1-5,.,TRBV6-6,CASTTISNQPQHF,TGTGCCAGCACTACCATAAGCAATCAGCCCCAGCATTTT
.,TRBJ1-2,few,TRBV29-1,CSVESRNYGYTF,TGCAGCGTTGAATCAAGGAACTATGGCTACACCTTC
.,TRBJ2-2,few,TRBV7-9,CASGELFF,TGTGCCAGCGGGGAGCTGTTTTTT
.,TRBJ2-7,.,TRBV2,CASRRGSEQYF,TGTGCCAGCAGACGGGGAAGCGAGCAGTACTTC
.,TRBJ2-7,.,TRBV14,CASSPPGQKYYEQYF,TGTGCCAGCAGCCCCCCGGGGCAGAAATACTACGAGCAGTACTTC
TRBD1,TRBJ2-7,.,TRBV5-6,CASSRWDSTYEQYF,TGTGCCAGCAGCCGCTGGGACAGTACCTACGAGCAGTACTTC
TRBD2,TRBJ2-3,.,TRBV19,CASSMRAAGVTDTQYF,TGTGCCAGTAGTATGCGCGCGGCGGGAGTGACAGATACGCAGTATTTT
TRBD2,TRBJ2-1,.,TRBV30,CAWSVLGTSFSEQFF,TGTGCCTGGAGTGTACTGGGGACTAGCTTCTCTGAGCAGTTCTTC
.,TRBJ2-3,few,TRBV7-9,CASRVRDYRNTQYF,TGTGCCAGCAGAGTCCGTGATTATCGAAATACGCAGTATTTT
.,TRBJ1-3,.,TRBV4-3,CASSRSTGSGSGNTIYF,TGCGCCAGCAGCCGATCGACTGGGAGCGGCTCTGGAAACACCATATATTTT
.,TRBJ2-5,many,TRBV29-1,CSVAAGTGQETQYF,TGCAGCGTTGCAGCCGGGACGGGCCAAGAGACCCAGTACTTC
.,TRBJ2-3,few,TRBV9,CASSVGQEITDTQYF,TGTGCCAGCAGCGTTGGGCAGGAGATCACAGATACGCAGTATTTT
.,TRBJ1-6,few,TRBV7-2,CASSWGAGRSYNSPLHF,TGTGCCAGCAGCTGGGGGGCAGGGAGGTCCTATAATTCACCCCTCCACTTT
TRBD1,TRBJ1-1,many,TRBV29-1,CSVKGQATEAFF,TGCAGCGTGAAGGGACAGGCAACTGAAGCTTTCTTT
TRBD2,TRBJ2-3,.,TRBV10-3,CAISLGLAGGEDTQYF,TGTGCCATCAGCCTGGGACTAGCGGGGGGCGAGGATACGCAGTATTTT
.,TRBJ1-1,.,TRBV18,CASSPGGENTEAFF,TGTGCCAGCTCACCAGGGGGTGAGAACACTGAAGCTTTCTTT
.,TRBJ2-4,few,TRBV4-3,CASRQEAYKNIQYF,TGCGCCAGCAGACAAGAGGCCTACAAAAACATTCAGTACTTC
TRBD2,TRBJ2-5,few,TRBV5-4,CASSLGTSGGLARETQYF,TGTGCCAGCAGCTTGGGGACTAGCGGGGGCCTGGCCAGAGAGACCCAGTACTTC
.,TRBJ1-5,few,TRBV4-3,CASSQDWLNQPQHF,TGCGCCAGCAGCCAAGATTGGCTCAATCAGCCCCAGCATTTT
.,TRBJ1-1,.,TRBV20-1,CSAIGRSVAFF,TGCAGTGCTATAGGGAGGTCGGTTGCTTTCTTT
TRBD1,TRBJ2-7,.,TRBV19,CASSIRGQNGYEQYF,TGTGCCAGTAGTATTAGGGGACAGAATGGCTACGAGCAGTACTTC
.,TRBJ2-1,few,TRBV29-1,CSVEVTRLNEQFF,TGCAGCGTTGAAGTAACTAGACTCAATGAGCAGTTCTTC
.,TRBJ2-5,few,TRBV4-1,CASSQLETQYF,TGCGCCAGCAGCCAACTAGAGACCCAGTACTTC
TRBD1,TRBJ2-3,many,TRBV18,CASSLRTGMDTQYF,TGTGCCAGCTCACTTCGGACAGGGATGGATACGCAGTATTTT
TRBD2,TRBJ2-1,.,TRBV18,CASSPLTSVYNEQFF,TGTGCCAGCTCACCATTGACTAGCGTCTACAATGAGCAGTTCTTC
.,TRBJ2-2,few,TRBV29-1,CSGAVGGDTGELFF,TGCAGCGGTGCTGTTGGGGGAGACACCGGGGAGCTGTTTTTT
TRBD2,TRBJ2-3,many,TRBV7-2,CASSRTSGRGTDTQYF,TGTGCCAGCAGCCGAACTAGCGGGAGAGGCACAGATACGCAGTATTTT
.,TRBJ1-1,few,TRBV7-9,CASSPPGTANTEAFF,TGTGCCAGCAGCCCCCCCGGAACAGCGAACACTGAAGCTTTCTTT
.,TRBJ2-5,.,TRBV29-1,CSVELESRFYQETQYF,TGCAGCGTTGAACTCGAATCCAGGTTTTACCAAGAGACCCAGTACTTC